The source of this T cell receptor beta chain is a study of technical replicates of blood from a few donors. Libraries were prepared by immunoSEQ multiplex PCR; TCRdb keeps only in-frame clonotypes and omits some of them. The sample includes tens of thousands of clones, 95% to 97% of them seen just once. This CDR3 contains 15 residues. Deletions cut 0 bases from V and 2 bases from J, with 12 bases between. The germline V gene has CDR1 SGDLS and CDR2 YYNGEE. This chain joins TRBV9 and TRBJ2-7, with D tentatively TRBD1 (6 bases). The source is a human donor in good health. The specimen was T cells isolated from PBMCs. CDR3 loop: CASSVGTGTTYEQYF. For the CDR3, the DNA is TGTGCCAGCAGCGTAGGTACAGGGACAACCTACGAGCAGTACTTC. Full variable domain (remainder filled in from reference TRBV9 and TRBJ2-7): DSGVTQTPKHLITATGQRVTLRCSPRSGDLSVYWYQQSLDQGLQFLIQYYNGEERAKGNILERFSAQQFPDLHSELNLSSLELGDSALYFCASSVGTGTTYEQYFGPGTRLTVT.